Listed below are T cell receptor beta chains from one sample, sequenced in a study of cytomegalovirus exposure and HLA in healthy donors. Assay used: immunoSEQ multiplex PCR; TCRdb lists only in-frame clones, some missing. Among 50,000 or so clones listed, around 82% were seen once. The sequencing sample was made of PBMCs. The receptors derive from a boy aged 5-17 years in good health and CMV-seropositive. The CDR3 runs from the conserved cysteine through the conserved F or W. D genes are given only for firm matches. Expanded clones are given a class, and other clones once, few, many or no size at all.

j_call d_call v_call clone_size cdr3_nt cdr3_aa
TRBJ2-3 TRBD2 TRBV11-2 - TGTGCCAGCGGTGCCTCGTGGGGGGGGAGTTATACGCAGTATTTT CASGASWGGSYTQYF
TRBJ2-3 - TRBV6-1 - TGTGCCACCGCCCCCCCCTTCCTAGGCACAGATACGCAGTATTTT CATAPPFLGTDTQYF
TRBJ2-1 - TRBV15 - TGTGCCACCAGCAGAGCGGGGTCGTACAATGAGCAGTTCTTC CATSRAGSYNEQFF
TRBJ2-7 TRBD1 TRBV11-2 - TGTGCCAGCAGCTTAGATCTGACAGGGAACCACGAGCAGTACTTC CASSLDLTGNHEQYF
TRBJ2-7 - TRBV2 - TGTGCCAGCAAGACAGGAAGGATTCGGGCGCACGAGCAGTACTTC CASKTGRIRAHEQYF
TRBJ2-1 TRBD1 TRBV6-1 - TGTGCCAGCAGGCCAGGGGGCCCCCTTCAGTATGAGCAGTTCTTC CASRPGGPLQYEQFF
TRBJ2-1 - TRBV7-8 - TGTGCCAGCAGCCCCCTCGGAGGGGGGGTATTATACAATGAGCAGTTCTTC CASSPLGGGVLYNEQFF
TRBJ2-5 - TRBV20-1 - TGCAGTGCTGGACAGCCCCAGGACCAGTACTTC CSAGQPQDQYF
TRBJ2-7 TRBD2 TRBV7-2 once TGTGCCAGCAGCCCGGGACTAGCGGGGGCCGTTTCCTACGAGCAGTACTTC CASSPGLAGAVSYEQYF
TRBJ1-1 - TRBV12-5 few TGTGCTAGTGGTTTGATGGACAGTTCGAACACTGAAGCTTTCTTT CASGLMDSSNTEAFF
TRBJ2-7 TRBD1 TRBV13 - TGTGCCAGCAGCCCTGGGGACAGGTCCTACGAGCAGTACTTC CASSPGDRSYEQYF
TRBJ2-7 - TRBV19 - TGTGCCAGTAGTGGGCGGGGAGCCTACGAGCAGTACTTC CASSGRGAYEQYF
TRBJ2-2 - TRBV9 - TGTGCCAGCAGCGTCAGGGGGACTAACACCGGGGAGCTGTTTTTT CASSVRGTNTGELFF
TRBJ2-3 TRBD1 TRBV5-1 - TGCGCCAGCAGCTTGGACCAGGGGGTTACGCAGTATTTT CASSLDQGVTQYF
TRBJ2-6 TRBD2 TRBV27 few TGTGCCAGCAGCTGGGTAGGGACTAGCGGTAACTCTGGGGCCAACGTCCTGACTTTC CASSWVGTSGNSGANVLTF
TRBJ2-5 TRBD1 TRBV4-1 - TGCGCCAGCAGCCGATCGACAGGGTCGTTGGAGACCCAGTACTTC CASSRSTGSLETQYF
TRBJ1-4 - TRBV4-1 - TGCGCCAGCAGCCAGACAGGCGGTGATGAAAAACTGTTTTTT CASSQTGGDEKLFF
TRBJ2-7 - TRBV6-1 - TGTGCCAGCAGGCCACAGGGTCAACCCTACGAGCAGTACTTC CASRPQGQPYEQYF
TRBJ1-2 TRBD1 TRBV7-9 - TGTGCCAGCAGCGCCCTAGATGACAGGGGAAGAAATGGCTACACCTTC CASSALDDRGRNGYTF
TRBJ2-3 - TRBV10-1 - TGCGCCAGCAGCTCGAGTTTATCCGCAGATACGCAGTATTTT CASSSSLSADTQYF
TRBJ2-7 - TRBV5-8 - TGTGCCAGCAGCTTCCCCGGAGCCTACGAGCAGTACTTC CASSFPGAYEQYF
TRBJ2-3 - TRBV29-1 - TGCAGCGGGTTTGAGGGCGCAGATACGCAGTATTTT CSGFEGADTQYF
TRBJ1-5 - TRBV4-1 - TGCGCCAGCAGCAGAACTCGGGAGGGCAATCAGCCCCAGCATTTT CASSRTREGNQPQHF
TRBJ1-4 TRBD1 TRBV25-1 - TGTGCCAGCAGTGACCAGCCGACAGGGTTTGAAAAACTGTTTTTT CASSDQPTGFEKLFF
TRBJ1-2 TRBD1 TRBV18 - TGTGCCAGCTCATTGGACAGGGGGTACGGCTACACCTTC CASSLDRGYGYTF
TRBJ2-3 - TRBV7-2 - TGTGCCAGCAGCCTAGATTATACTAGCACAGATACGCAGTATTTT CASSLDYTSTDTQYF
TRBJ2-3 TRBD2 TRBV10-1 once TGCGCCAGCAGCGGACTAGCGGGAACAGATACGCAGTATTTT CASSGLAGTDTQYF
TRBJ2-1 - TRBV27 - TGTGCCAGCAGTCCGCCGGGACAATACAATGAGCAGTTCTTC CASSPPGQYNEQFF
TRBJ1-1 TRBD1 TRBV11-2 - TGTGCCAGCAGCTTACAGGGGGCGCAAACTGAAGCTTTCTTT CASSLQGAQTEAFF
TRBJ2-3 - TRBV2 - TGTGCCAGCAGTGAAGCGCTGTCTAATACGCAGTATTTT CASSEALSNTQYF
TRBJ2-3 TRBD1 TRBV29-1 once TGCAGCGTTGACAGGGGGCAGTCAGATACGCAGTATTTT CSVDRGQSDTQYF
TRBJ2-3 TRBD2 TRBV19 - TGTGCCAGTAGTAGCGAGACTAGCGGGGGGTCGAATACGCAGTATTTT CASSSETSGGSNTQYF